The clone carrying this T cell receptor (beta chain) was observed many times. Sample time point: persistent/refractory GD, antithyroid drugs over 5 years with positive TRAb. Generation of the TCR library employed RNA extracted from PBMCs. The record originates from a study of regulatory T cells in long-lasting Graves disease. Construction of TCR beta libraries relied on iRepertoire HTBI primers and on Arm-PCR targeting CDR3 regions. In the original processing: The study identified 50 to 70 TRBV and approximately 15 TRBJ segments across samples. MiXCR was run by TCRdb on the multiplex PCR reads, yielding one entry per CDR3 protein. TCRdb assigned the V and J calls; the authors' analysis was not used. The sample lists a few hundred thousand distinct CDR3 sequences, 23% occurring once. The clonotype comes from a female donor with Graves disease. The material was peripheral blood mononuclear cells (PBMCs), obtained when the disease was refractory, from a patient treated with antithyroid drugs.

The CDR3 is CASTAQGQVLYGYTF. CDR3 in DNA: TGTGCCAGCACCGCGCAGGGACAGGTCCTCTATGGCTACACCTTC. The chain employs TRBV2 and TRBJ1-2; TRBD1 agrees at 8 bases. The germline V gene encodes CDR1 SNHLY and CDR2 FYNNEI. The CDR3 sequence is 15 residues long. The trim removed 7 bases at V and 4 bases at J, leaving 11 bases unmatched. The variable domain in full, with the rest retrieved from reference TRBV2 and TRBJ1-2, is EPEVTQTPSHQVTQMGQEVILRCVPISNHLYFYWYRQILGQKVEFLVSFYNNEISEKSEIFDDQFSVERPDGSNFTLKIRSTKLEDSAMYFCASTAQGQVLYGYTFGSGTRLTVV.